This T cell receptor beta chain originates from a study of cytomegalovirus exposure and HLA in healthy donors. Primers for the PCR totalled 60 Vbeta and 13 Jbeta. The data were produced by immunoSEQ multiplex PCR, yet TCRdb's version contains in-frame clones alone and is incomplete. This listing includes about 200,000 clones. CDR1 and CDR2 (germline): SNHLY, FYNNEI. The V and J ends lost 5 bases and 0 bases respectively, with 5 bases between them. CDR3 length: 14 amino acids. The source is a girl aged 2 to 10 in good health and CMV-seropositive. The source material was PBMCs. V is TRBV2 and J is TRBJ2-6, with unresolved D. The CDR3 reads CASSPLSGANVLTF. CDR3 nucleotide sequence: TGTGCCAGCAGTCCCCTCTCTGGGGCCAACGTCCTGACTTTC.